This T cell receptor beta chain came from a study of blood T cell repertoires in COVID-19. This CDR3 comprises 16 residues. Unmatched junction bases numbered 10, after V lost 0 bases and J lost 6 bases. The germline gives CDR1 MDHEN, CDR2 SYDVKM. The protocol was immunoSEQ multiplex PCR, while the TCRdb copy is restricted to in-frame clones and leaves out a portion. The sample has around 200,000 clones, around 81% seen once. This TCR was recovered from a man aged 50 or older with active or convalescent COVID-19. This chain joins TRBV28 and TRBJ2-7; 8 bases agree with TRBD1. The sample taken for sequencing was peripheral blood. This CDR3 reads CASSLWAGQATGEQYF. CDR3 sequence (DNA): TGTGCCAGCAGTTTATGGGCGGGACAGGCCACGGGCGAGCAGTACTTC. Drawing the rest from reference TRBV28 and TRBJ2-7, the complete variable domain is DVKVTQSSRYLVKRTGEKVFLECVQDMDHENMFWYRQDPGLGLRLIYFSYDVKMKEKGDIPEGYSVSREKKERFSLILESASTNQTSMYLCASSLWAGQATGEQYFGPGTRLTVT.